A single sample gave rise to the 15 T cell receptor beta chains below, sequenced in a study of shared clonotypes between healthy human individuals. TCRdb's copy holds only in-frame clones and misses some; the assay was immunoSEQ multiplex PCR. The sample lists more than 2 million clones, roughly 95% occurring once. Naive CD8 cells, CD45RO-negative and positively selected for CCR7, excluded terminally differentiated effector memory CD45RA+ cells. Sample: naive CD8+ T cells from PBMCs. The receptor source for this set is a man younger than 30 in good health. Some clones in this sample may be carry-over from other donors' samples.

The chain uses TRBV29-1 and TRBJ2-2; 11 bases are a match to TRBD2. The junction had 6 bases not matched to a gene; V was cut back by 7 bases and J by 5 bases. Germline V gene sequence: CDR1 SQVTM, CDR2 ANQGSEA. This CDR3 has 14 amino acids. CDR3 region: CSARLAGRTGELFF. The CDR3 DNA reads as TGCAGCGCAAGACTAGCGGGGCGGACCGGGGAGCTGTTTTTT.

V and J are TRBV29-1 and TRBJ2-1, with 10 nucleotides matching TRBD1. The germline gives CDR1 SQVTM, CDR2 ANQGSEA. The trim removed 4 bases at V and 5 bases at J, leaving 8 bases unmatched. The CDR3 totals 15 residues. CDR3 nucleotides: TGCAGCGTTGCGCTGTCCGGGACAGGGGACAATGAGCAGTTCTTC. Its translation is CSVALSGTGDNEQFF.

The CDR3: CSAAGRNSYNEQFF. The CDR3 DNA follows: TGCAGCGCCGCCGGACGGAACTCCTACAATGAGCAGTTCTTC. The chain has TRBV29-1 and TRBJ2-1; no definite D call. Germline V gene sequence: CDR1 SQVTM, CDR2 ANQGSEA. CDR3 size: 14 residues. Trimming cost V 7 bases and J 0 bases, with 13 bases left between them.

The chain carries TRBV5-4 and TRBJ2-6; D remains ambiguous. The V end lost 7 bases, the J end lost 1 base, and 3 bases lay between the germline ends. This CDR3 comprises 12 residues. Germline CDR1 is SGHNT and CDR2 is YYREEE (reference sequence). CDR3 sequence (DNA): TGTGCCAGCGGATCTGGGGCCAACGTCCTGACTTTC. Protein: CASGSGANVLTF.

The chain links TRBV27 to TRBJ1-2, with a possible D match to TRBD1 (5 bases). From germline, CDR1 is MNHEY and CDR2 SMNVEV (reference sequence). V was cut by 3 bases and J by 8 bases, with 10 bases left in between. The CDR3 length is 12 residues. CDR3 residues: CASSLRGRGYTF. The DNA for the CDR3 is TGTGCCAGCAGTTTGAGGGGTAGAGGCTACACCTTC.

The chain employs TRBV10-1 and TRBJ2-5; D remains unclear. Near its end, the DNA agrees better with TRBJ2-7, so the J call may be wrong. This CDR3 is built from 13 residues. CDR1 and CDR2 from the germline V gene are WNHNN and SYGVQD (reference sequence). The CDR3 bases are TGCGCCAGCAGTGAGTCGCCCAGTTACGAGCAGTACTTC. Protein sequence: CASSESPSYEQYF.

CDR3 coding DNA: TGTGCCAGCAGTGAGCTGCCAGGCGTAGGGGAGACCCAGTACTTC. Its translation is CASSELPGVGETQYF. V gene TRBV2 combines with J gene TRBJ2-5, with D unresolved. With 3 bases removed from V and 5 bases from J, the gap between germline ends came to 16 bases. CDR3 length equals 15 residues. Germline V gene sequence: CDR1 SNHLY, CDR2 FYNNEI. Full variable domain (remainder filled in from reference TRBV2 and TRBJ2-5): EPEVTQTPSHQVTQMGQEVILRCVPISNHLYFYWYRQILGQKVEFLVSFYNNEISEKSEIFDDQFSVERPDGSNFTLKIRSTKLEDSAMYFCASSELPGVGETQYFGPGTRLLVL.

The DNA for the CDR3 is TGCGCCAGCAGCCCCGTGGGGGAGGTTCCTCCTGGAAACACCATATATTTT. Translated, it gives CASSPVGEVPPGNTIYF. The V gene is TRBV4-3, the J gene TRBJ1-3, with D perhaps matching TRBD1 (5 bases). V dropped 4 bases and J dropped 2 bases, with 18 bases sitting between them. Germline V CDR1 and CDR2: LGHNA, YSLEER. The CDR3 is made up of 17 amino acids.

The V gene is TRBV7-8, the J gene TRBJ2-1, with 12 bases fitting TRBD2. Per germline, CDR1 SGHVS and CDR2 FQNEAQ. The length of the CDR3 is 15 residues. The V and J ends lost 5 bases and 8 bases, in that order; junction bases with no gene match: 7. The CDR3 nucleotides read TGTGCCAGCAGCGCTAGCGGGAGGGCCGGTGATGAGCAGTTCTTC. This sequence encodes CASSASGRAGDEQFF.

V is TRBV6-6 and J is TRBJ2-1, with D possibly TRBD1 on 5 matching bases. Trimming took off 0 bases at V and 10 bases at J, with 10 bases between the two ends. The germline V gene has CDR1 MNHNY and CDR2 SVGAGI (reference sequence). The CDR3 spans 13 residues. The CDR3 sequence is CASSYSIREEQFF. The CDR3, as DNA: TGTGCCAGCAGTTACTCGATCAGGGAAGAGCAGTTCTTC.

The CDR3 spells CASSPLTGANYGYTF. The CDR3 DNA sequence: TGTGCCAGCTCACCCCTCACAGGGGCTAACTATGGCTACACCTTC. This chain connects TRBV18 to TRBJ1-2, with 7 positions matching TRBD1. Unmatched junction bases numbered 4, after V lost 3 bases and J lost 0 bases. The CDR3 consists of 15 residues. CDR1 and CDR2 (germline): KGHSH, LQKENI.

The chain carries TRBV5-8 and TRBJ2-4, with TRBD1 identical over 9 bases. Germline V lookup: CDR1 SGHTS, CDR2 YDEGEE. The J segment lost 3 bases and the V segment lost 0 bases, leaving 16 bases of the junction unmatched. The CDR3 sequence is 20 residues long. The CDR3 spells CASSLGDRDRVPRFKNIQYF. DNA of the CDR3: TGTGCCAGCAGCTTGGGGGACCGGGACAGGGTTCCCCGCTTCAAAAACATTCAGTACTTC.

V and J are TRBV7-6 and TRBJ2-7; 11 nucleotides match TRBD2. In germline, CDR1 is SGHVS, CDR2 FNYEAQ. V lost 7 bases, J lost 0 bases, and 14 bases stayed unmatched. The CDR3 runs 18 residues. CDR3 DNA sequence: TGTGCCAGCACCCCTGGACTAGCGGGCCGCCTCGTCTCCTACGAGCAGTACTTC. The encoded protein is CASTPGLAGRLVSYEQYF.

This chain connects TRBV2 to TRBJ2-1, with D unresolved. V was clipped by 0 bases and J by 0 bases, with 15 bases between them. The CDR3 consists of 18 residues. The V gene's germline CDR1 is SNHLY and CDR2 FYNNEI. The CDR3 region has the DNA TGTGCCAGCAGTGAAGCGATCCGTAGATTCTCCTCCTACAATGAGCAGTTCTTC. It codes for CASSEAIRRFSSYNEQFF.

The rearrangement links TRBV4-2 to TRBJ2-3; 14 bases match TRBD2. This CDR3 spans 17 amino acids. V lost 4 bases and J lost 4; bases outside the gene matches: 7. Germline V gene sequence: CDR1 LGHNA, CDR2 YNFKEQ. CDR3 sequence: CASSPLGTSGSPDTQYF. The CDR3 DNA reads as TGTGCCAGCAGCCCCCTAGGGACTAGCGGGAGCCCAGATACGCAGTATTTT.